These 18 T cell receptor beta chains originate from one sample sequenced in a study of beta chain features in type 1 diabetes. Study-wide findings and caveats: In all four CD4+ subsets, TCRB CDR3 length was significantly, moderately reduced in type 1 diabetes.

For these receptors, no antigen is known. Expressed TCRB transcripts got sequenced, as all isolated RNA was reverse transcribed. Libraries were prepared by immunoSEQ multiplex PCR; TCRdb keeps only in-frame clonotypes and omits some of them. The sample has around 250,000 clones; approximately 14% are singletons. Sample: naive CD4+ T cells from blood. These receptors were obtained from a man between 25 and 39 years old with type 1 diabetes.

CDR3 bases: TGCAGCGGGGGGGGGTTCACAGATACGCAGTATTTT. Residues: CSGGGFTDTQYF. The chain carries TRBV29-1 and TRBJ2-3, with 7 nucleotides matching TRBD2. This CDR3 is 12 amino acids long. V lost 7 bases to trimming and J lost 2 bases; unmatched junction nucleotides: 3. Per the germline V gene, CDR1 is SQVTM and CDR2 is ANQGSEA.

The V call is TRBV7-9, the J call TRBJ2-1; 9 bases map to TRBD1. Germline V gene data show CDR1 as SEHNR and CDR2 as FQNEAQ (reference sequence). J was trimmed by 6 bases and V by 0 bases; bases with no gene match: 6. The CDR3 sequence is 16 residues long. CDR3 protein: CASSLALGQGGNEQFF. CDR3 DNA: TGTGCCAGCAGCTTAGCGCTGGGACAGGGAGGCAATGAGCAGTTCTTC.

The V and J genes are TRBV30 and TRBJ1-3; unclear D gene. V was trimmed by 0 bases and J by 10 bases, leaving 10 bases between them. The CDR3 sequence is 12 residues long. The germline V gene encodes CDR1 GTSNPN and CDR2 SVGIG (reference sequence). CDR3 sequence: CAWSVPGGTIYF. CDR3 coding DNA: TGTGCCTGGAGTGTACCTGGAGGGACCATATATTTT.

This clone was recorded a few times. The J gene is TRBJ2-1, the V gene TRBV6-1; D not resolved. V lost 3 bases and J lost 4, with 10 bases in between. Germline loops: CDR1 MNHNS, CDR2 SASEGT. The CDR3 runs 14 residues. CDR3: CASSEIARYNEQFF. CDR3 in DNA: TGTGCCAGCAGTGAGATAGCTCGGTACAATGAGCAGTTCTTC.

This clone was found once. The rearrangement links TRBV28 to TRBJ1-2; D possibly corresponds to TRBD1 (5 bases). Trimming pared 3 bases from V and 1 base from J, leaving 6 bases between. The CDR3 extends over 13 amino acids. Germline assignment: CDR1 MDHEN and CDR2 SYDVKM. The CDR3 bases are TGTGCCAGCAGTTTGGGACTTAACTATGGCTACACCTTC. Translated, it gives CASSLGLNYGYTF.

The chain has TRBV19 and TRBJ2-5; 7 nucleotides line up with TRBD1. The CDR3 is 14 amino acids. From germline, CDR1 is LNHDA and CDR2 SQIVND (reference sequence). V lost 9 bases and J lost 7; bases outside the gene matches: 14. CDR3 nucleotides: TGTGCCAGCAGGACAGGACCCCAATCAGGGACCCAGTACTTC. Translating gives CASRTGPQSGTQYF. Together with reference TRBV19 and TRBJ2-5, the CDR3 gives the full variable domain: DGGITQSPKYLFRKEGQNVTLSCEQNLNHDAMYWYRQDPGQGLRLIYYSQIVNDFQKGDIAEGYSVSREKKESFPLTVTSAQKNPTAFYLCASRTGPQSGTQYFGPGTRLLVL.

In this sample, this clone turned up a few times. The chain has TRBV5-6 and TRBJ2-7; TRBD1 is a possible D gene (5 bases). In germline, CDR1 is SGHDT, CDR2 YYEEEE. The CDR3 is 15 residues long. V lost 5 bases and J lost 0, with 15 bases in between. DNA for the CDR3: TGTGCCAGCAGTCCCTCTACAGGTAGCTCCTACGAGCAGTACTTC. The encoded protein is CASSPSTGSSYEQYF.

Only a few counts were recorded for this clone. The chain employs TRBV6-5 and TRBJ2-7; maybe TRBD1 (6 bases). The CDR3 totals 14 residues. The germline CDR1 and CDR2 sequences are MNHEY and SVGAGI. V was shortened by 4 bases and J by 2 bases, with 12 bases between the two germline ends. The CDR3 region has the DNA TGTGCCAGCAGTTCTGCAGGGGTTACCTACGAGCAGTACTTC. Translating it yields CASSSAGVTYEQYF.

This clone was seen only a few times. V is TRBV18 and J is TRBJ1-2; possibly TRBD1 for D (5 bases). The V end lost 1 base, the J end lost 8 bases, and 11 bases lay between the germline ends. Per germline, CDR1 KGHSH and CDR2 LQKENI. The CDR3 has 13 residues. CDR3 bases: TGTGCCAGCTCACCACAGGGGAGGGAAGGCTACACCTTC. Its translation is CASSPQGREGYTF.

This clone showed up just a few times. This chain joins TRBV18 and TRBJ1-4; tentative D call: TRBD1 (6 bases). V dropped 3 bases and J dropped 5 bases, with 10 bases sitting between them. The V gene's germline CDR1 is KGHSH and CDR2 LQKENI. The CDR3 runs to 14 residues. The CDR3 is CASSPGGANEKLFF. The CDR3 DNA sequence: TGTGCCAGCTCACCGGGGGGGGCCAATGAAAAACTGTTTTTT.

The DNA for the CDR3 is TGTGCCAGCAGCCAAGCGGGACAGGGATCGCGCGAGCAGTACTTC. Translated, it gives CASSQAGQGSREQYF. This chain connects TRBV14 to TRBJ2-7, with TRBD1 identical over 9 bases. Germline lookup yields CDR1 SGHDN and CDR2 FVKESK. The CDR3 is 15 amino acids. V gave up 1 base and J gave up 6 bases; unmatched junction bases: 7. Full variable domain (missing parts from reference TRBV14 and TRBJ2-7): EAGVTQFPSHSVIEKGQTVTLRCDPISGHDNLYWYRRVMGKEIKFLLHFVKESKQDESGMPNNRFLAERTGGTYSTLKVQPAELEDSGVYFCASSQAGQGSREQYFGPGTRLTVT.

The rearrangement uses TRBV7-6 and TRBJ2-1, with 7 bases that match TRBD2. The V and J ends lost 3 bases and 7 bases, in that order; junction bases with no gene match: 6. The CDR3 loop spans 14 amino acids. The germline gives CDR1 SGHVS, CDR2 FNYEAQ. The DNA for the CDR3 is TGTGCCAGCAGCTTGGGGGGACTACAGAATGAGCAGTTCTTC. Translated, it gives CASSLGGLQNEQFF.

This clone was detected a few times. The CDR3 coding sequence is TGTGCCACCATGGACAGCCATCCGAACACTGAAGCTTTCTTT. This sequence encodes CATMDSHPNTEAFF. This rearrangement joins TRBV2 to TRBJ1-1; a possible D gene is TRBD1 (6 bases). CDR1 and CDR2 (germline): SNHLY, FYNNEI. This CDR3 contains 14 residues. V lost 10 bases and J 1 base, leaving 16 bases between the germline ends.

The V and J genes are TRBV14 and TRBJ2-7; 7 nucleotides agree with TRBD1. The germline V gene has CDR1 SGHDN and CDR2 FVKESK. The V and J ends lost 1 base and 2 bases, in that order; junction bases with no gene match: 5. This CDR3 comprises 15 residues. The CDR3 DNA follows: TGTGCCAGCAGCCAAGTTCGGACAGGCCCCTACGAGCAGTACTTC. It codes for CASSQVRTGPYEQYF.

V is TRBV19 and J is TRBJ2-4; maybe TRBD1 (5 bases). This CDR3 is built from 15 residues. Germline V CDR1 and CDR2: LNHDA, SQIVND (reference sequence). Deletions cut 9 bases from V and 0 bases from J, with 15 bases between. CDR3 DNA sequence: TGTGCCAGCAGTCCCCAGGGTCTAGCCAAAAACATTCAGTACTTC. It encodes CASSPQGLAKNIQYF.

This clone was picked up a small number of times. CDR3 residues: CASSLDPGRETQYF. CDR3 coding DNA: TGTGCCAGCAGCTTAGACCCGGGTCGGGAGACCCAGTACTTC. The rearrangement uses TRBV7-2 and TRBJ2-5; D gene uncertain. The CDR3 runs 14 residues. CDR1 is SGHTA, CDR2 FQGNSA, per germline. V gave up 1 base and J gave up 5 bases, with 11 bases separating them.

In this sample, this clone turned up a few times. The chain carries TRBV4-1 and TRBJ2-7, with D unresolved. Germline CDR1 and CDR2: MGHRA and YSYEKL. Trimming took off 1 base at V and 3 bases at J, with 13 bases between the two ends. The CDR3 is made up of 15 amino acids. The CDR3 loop reads CASSQGLEKNYEQYF. Written as DNA, the CDR3 is TGCGCCAGCAGCCAAGGTTTGGAGAAAAACTACGAGCAGTACTTC.

This clone was counted a few times. The genes are TRBV4-1 and TRBJ2-1, with 12 bases fitting TRBD2. V was pared by 4 bases and J by 4 bases, with 5 bases of the junction left unmatched. The germline CDR1 and CDR2 sequences are MGHRA and YSYEKL. The CDR3 sequence is 16 residues long. The DNA of the CDR3 is TGCGCCAGCAGCCTCAGACTAGCGGGGGAGTACAATGAGCAGTTCTTC. Translated: CASSLRLAGEYNEQFF.